This TCR gamma chain is from a study of intestinal T cells in coeliac disease. The TRG library came from 150 to 200 ng of biopsy DNA amplified with LymphoTrack primers. With CATT, TCRdb re-called clones from the multiplex PCR reads. There are about 500 gamma-chain clones in the sample; 40% to 60% occur only once, and around 36% lies in the top ten. Genomic DNA came from ten approximately 5.2-µm formalin-fixed paraffin-embedded scrolls per case. On this clone itself: A read error may account for a junction end that differs from germline.

This CDR3 has 16 amino acids. The germline gives CDR1 EGSNGY, CDR2 YDSYNSKV. The sequenced sample was a duodenal biopsy. This receptor was obtained from a human donor who served as a control with a normal duodenal biopsy, not a healthy volunteer. The rearrangement joins TRGV2 to TRGJP1. CDR3 bases: TGCGCACCTGGGACGGGGCCTTTCCCCACTGGTTGGTTCAAGATATTT. It specifies CAPGTGPFPTGWFKIF.